Below are 30 T cell receptor beta chains sequenced from a single sample in a study of identical twins. TCRdb redid the calling of the 5' RACE reads with MiXCR, one entry per CDR3 protein. The sample records hundreds of thousands of distinct CDR3 sequences, approximately 20% being singletons. This sample also belongs to another study, concerning yellow fever vaccine responses in identical twins.

Sample: CD4+ T cells sorted from blood. The receptors come from a woman aged 18-35 years in good health.

This chain uses TRBV6-2 or TRBV6-3 with TRBJ2-5; D tentatively reads TRBD1 or TRBD2 (5 bases each). The V end lost 8 bases, the J end lost 4 bases, and 14 bases lay between the germline ends. The CDR3 is 13 amino acids. Germline CDR1 reads MNHEY; CDR2 reads SVGEGT. The CDR3: CASSRGVGETQYF. The CDR3 nucleotides read TGTGCCAGCTCGAGGGGCGTGGGAGAGACCCAGTACTTC.

This clonotype was counted a few times. This chain joins TRBV3-1 and TRBJ2-7, with D possibly being TRBD1 (6 bases). The V end was cut by 2 bases, the J end by 2 bases, with 7 bases between. Germline V gene data show CDR1 as LGHDT and CDR2 as YNNKEL (reference sequence). The CDR3 runs 13 residues. The chain's CDR3 is CASSQWTAYEQYF. The CDR3 coding sequence is TGTGCCAGCAGCCAATGGACAGCCTACGAGCAGTACTTC.

The chain carries TRBV29-1 and TRBJ2-7; 8 positions agree with TRBD1. The CDR3 runs 15 residues. The V gene's germline CDR1 is SQVTM and CDR2 ANQGSEA. With V trimmed by 2 bases and J by 5 bases, 11 bases remained unmatched. As DNA, the CDR3 is TGCAGCGTTGAATCGACCGGGACAGGACCTAACGAGCAGTACTTC. Protein: CSVESTGTGPNEQYF.

This clonotype was counted many times. The chain is built from TRBV12-3 or TRBV12-4 and TRBJ2-3, with D maybe TRBD1 (5 bases). CDR3 length: 16 amino acids. V lost 5 bases, J lost 2 bases, and 17 bases lay in between. CDR3 nucleotide sequence: TGTGCCAGCAGTCCTATCAGGACAACTGTCACAGATACGCAGTATTTT. This gives the protein CASSPIRTTVTDTQYF.

The chain has TRBV6-1 and TRBJ1-4; no reliable D call. V was clipped by 3 bases and J by 4 bases, with 9 bases between them. The germline gives CDR1 MNHNS, CDR2 SASEGT. CDR3 length equals 14 residues. The CDR3, as DNA: TGTGCCAGCAGTGACCGGGCCCGTAATGAAAAACTGTTTTTT. Translating gives CASSDRARNEKLFF.

In its sample, this clonotype was seen a few times. The chain has TRBV5-4 and TRBJ2-3, with D uncertain. Trimming removed 4 bases at V and 0 bases at J, with 18 bases between. The germline V gene encodes CDR1 SGHNT and CDR2 YYREEE (reference sequence). CDR3 length: 17 amino acids. As DNA, the CDR3 is TGTGCCAGCAGCCTAGGGTTGGCAGGATTTAGCACAGATACGCAGTATTTT. As protein: CASSLGLAGFSTDTQYF.

There are a few counts of this clonotype. The rearrangement links TRBV6-1 to TRBJ2-1, with D possibly matching TRBD1 (6 bases). Trimming cost V 3 bases and J 6 bases, with 12 bases left between them. Germline values: CDR1 MNHNS, CDR2 SASEGT. The CDR3 spans 14 residues. The chain's CDR3 is CASSDRGLTNEQFF. In DNA, the CDR3 is TGTGCCAGCAGTGACAGGGGCCTTACCAATGAGCAGTTCTTC.

This clonotype was detected a few times. The rearrangement links TRBV7-8 to TRBJ2-4; 8 bases fit TRBD1. J was trimmed by 7 bases and V by 3 bases; bases with no gene match: 5. The CDR3 is 14 amino acids. Germline V gene lookup returns CDR1 SGHVS and CDR2 FQNEAQ. CDR3 region: CASSFSGQGNIQYF. Here the CDR3 DNA reads TGTGCCAGCAGCTTTAGCGGACAGGGTAACATTCAGTACTTC.

This clonotype was observed many times. The chain employs TRBV12-3 or TRBV12-4 and TRBJ1-2; D remains ambiguous. V lost 3 bases, J lost 8 bases, and 10 bases lay in between. CDR3 size: 12 residues. CDR3 in DNA: TGTGCCAGCAGTTTTAACCATGCAGGCTACACCTTC. This sequence encodes CASSFNHAGYTF.

In this sample, this clonotype turned up a few times. CDR3 coding DNA: TGTGCCAGCAGCGGCCTGGACAGGGGTGAAGAAAAACTGTTTTTT. It codes for CASSGLDRGEEKLFF. The chain couples TRBV11-2 to TRBJ1-4; 9 bases line up with TRBD1. The V gene's germline CDR1 is SGHAT and CDR2 FQNNGV. This CDR3 spans 15 amino acids. J was trimmed by 8 bases and V by 5 bases; bases with no gene match: 9.

Many counts were recorded for this clonotype. This chain uses TRBV4-2 with TRBJ2-3, with D unclear. Trimming pared 2 bases from V and 1 base from J, leaving 4 bases between. The CDR3 has 13 amino acids. Germline CDR1 LGHNA, CDR2 YNFKEQ. As DNA, the CDR3 is TGTGCCAGCAGCCAAAAGGGCACAGATACGCAGTATTTT. Translating it yields CASSQKGTDTQYF.

The genes are TRBV12-3 or TRBV12-4 and TRBJ2-7; 8 nucleotides align to TRBD2. V lost 7 bases and J lost 2; bases outside the gene matches: 16. The CDR3 runs 17 residues. The DNA of the CDR3 is TGTGCCAGCACTCAAGTGGGAGTAGCGGGGCGTCCCTACGAGCAGTACTTC. Translation: CASTQVGVAGRPYEQYF.

J is TRBJ2-3 and V is TRBV4-3; D call uncertain. The ends were cut back, 0 bases at V and 1 base at J, with 32 bases in the middle. This CDR3 comprises 23 residues. Germline CDR1 LGHNA, CDR2 YSLEER. The CDR3 sequence is CASSQEWQALSVFLERGTDTQYF. CDR3 bases: TGCGCCAGCAGCCAAGAGTGGCAGGCTTTGTCCGTCTTTTTGGAACGTGGCACAGATACGCAGTATTTT.

About this clonotype: Mismatch with germline at one junction end may stem from a read error. V and J are TRBV3-1 and TRBJ2-4; 9 bases fit TRBD2. CDR1 is LGHDT, CDR2 YNNKEL, per germline (reference sequence). This CDR3 has 12 amino acids. This CDR3 is CASSQAGAGGVF. The CDR3 DNA is TGTGCCAGCAGCCAAGCCGGAGCGGGAGGTGTCTTC.

The chain is built from TRBV5-1 and TRBJ2-1; 11 bases match TRBD2. Trimming removed 3 bases from V and 4 bases from J; junction bases left unmatched: 3. The CDR3 has 15 residues. In germline, CDR1 is SGHRS, CDR2 YFSETQ. The CDR3 nucleotides read TGCGCCAGCAGCTATAGCGGGGGGGGTTACAATGAGCAGTTCTTC. Amino acids: CASSYSGGGYNEQFF.

The chain employs TRBV3-1 and TRBJ2-6; D not resolved. Germline V gene data show CDR1 as LGHDT and CDR2 as YNNKEL (reference sequence). CDR3 length: 15 residues. The ends were cut back, 5 bases at V and 6 bases at J, with 14 bases in the middle. In DNA form, the CDR3 reads TGTGCCAGCAGCGATCCTGAGGTTCAGGCCAACGTCCTGACTTTC. Protein sequence: CASSDPEVQANVLTF.

This sequence joins TRBV18 and TRBJ2-7; 8 bases are a match to TRBD1. Per the germline V gene, CDR1 is KGHSH and CDR2 is LQKENI. The CDR3 contains 14 residues. With V trimmed by 3 bases and J by 5 bases, 6 bases remained unmatched. CDR3 DNA sequence: TGTGCCAGCTCACCTCCGGGACAGGTCAACGAGCAGTACGTC. It translates to CASSPPGQVNEQYV.

This clonotype appeared a few times. CDR3 sequence: CASSPPGVSDTQYF. The CDR3 DNA follows: TGTGCCAGCTCACCACCTGGGGTGTCAGATACGCAGTATTTT. The J gene is TRBJ2-3, the V gene TRBV18; no reliable D call. The CDR3 loop spans 14 amino acids. Germline CDR1 and CDR2: KGHSH and LQKENI. V lost 0 bases, J lost 4 bases, and 8 bases lay in between.

The V and J genes are TRBV12-3 or TRBV12-4 and TRBJ2-3; 9 bases match TRBD2. The CDR3 loop spans 16 amino acids. With 1 base clipped from V and 3 bases from J, the junction kept 5 bases outside the gene matches. CDR3 loop: CASSLGGGARTDTQYF. The CDR3 nucleotides are TGTGCCAGCAGTTTAGGCGGGGGGGCGAGAACAGATACGCAGTATTTT.

The J gene is TRBJ2-1, the V gene TRBV11-1, with unresolved D. Trimming shortened V by 7 bases and J by 0 bases, and 22 bases separated the two germline ends. This CDR3 spans 18 amino acids. The germline gives CDR1 SGHAT, CDR2 FQDESV (reference sequence). The CDR3: CASIISKATLSSYNEQFF. For the CDR3, the DNA is TGTGCCAGCATCATTTCCAAAGCGACTCTAAGCTCCTACAATGAGCAGTTCTTC. Looking up the rest from reference TRBV11-1 and TRBJ2-1 gives the full variable domain: EAEVAQSPRYKITEKSQAVAFWCDPISGHATLYWYRQILGQGPELLVQFQDESVVDDSQLPKDRFSAERLKGVDSTLKIQPAELGDSAMYLCASIISKATLSSYNEQFFGPGTRLTVL.

This clonotype was counted a single time. The CDR3 region has the DNA TGTGCCATCAGTGGAGCAGGGAGCCAGTACTTC. Encoded protein: CAISGAGSQYF. This chain connects TRBV10-3 to TRBJ2-7; D may be TRBD1 or TRBD2 (5 bases each). Germline V lookup: CDR1 ENHRY, CDR2 SYGVKD. Deletions cut 4 bases from V and 10 bases from J, with 11 bases between. This CDR3 contains 11 residues.

In this sample, this clonotype turned up a few times. This chain uses TRBV4-1 with TRBJ2-6; D ambiguous. Trimming stripped 8 bases from V and 4 bases from J, with 6 bases between. The CDR3 extends over 12 amino acids. The germline CDR1 and CDR2 sequences are MGHRA and YSYEKL. The CDR3 loop is CASGSGANVLTF. As DNA, the CDR3 is TGCGCCAGCGGTAGCGGGGCCAACGTCCTGACTTTC.

The J gene is TRBJ2-5, the V gene TRBV28; 12 nucleotides line up with TRBD2. Per germline, CDR1 MDHEN and CDR2 SYDVKM. The CDR3 length is 14 residues. J gave up 4 bases and V 10 bases, and 7 bases lay outside the gene matches. CDR3 in amino acids: CATFKTSGGETQYF. The CDR3 DNA follows: TGTGCCACCTTTAAGACTAGCGGGGGAGAGACCCAGTACTTC.

This clonotype showed up just a few times. V and J are TRBV11-1 and TRBJ2-7; 9 positions match TRBD2. Germline V lookup: CDR1 SGHAT, CDR2 FQDESV (reference sequence). J gave up 13 bases and V 5 bases, and 12 bases lay outside the gene matches. The CDR3 has 13 amino acids. The CDR3 reads CASSPGRSSGTYF. CDR3 nucleotide sequence: TGTGCCAGCAGCCCAGGGCGTTCTAGCGGGACCTACTTC.

A few counts support this clonotype. The V call is TRBV19, the J call TRBJ2-2; 10 bases are shared with TRBD1. V shed 4 bases and J 3 bases; nucleotides not matched to a gene: 14. CDR1 and CDR2 (germline): LNHDA, SQIVND (reference sequence). The CDR3 loop spans 19 amino acids. The CDR3 spells CASSTGGQGTFRDTGELFF. As DNA, the CDR3 is TGTGCCAGTAGTACAGGGGGACAGGGGACATTCCGCGACACCGGGGAGCTGTTTTTT.

This chain connects TRBV9 to TRBJ2-5, with D unclear. Trimming took off 4 bases at V and 3 bases at J, with 13 bases between the two ends. CDR1 and CDR2 (germline): SGDLS, YYNGEE. The CDR3 runs 14 residues. The chain's CDR3 is CASSPRGGEETQYF. Written as DNA, the CDR3 is TGTGCCAGCAGCCCCCGTGGTGGGGAAGAGACCCAGTACTTC. The variable domain in full, with the rest retrieved from reference TRBV9 and TRBJ2-5, is DSGVTQTPKHLITATGQRVTLRCSPRSGDLSVYWYQQSLDQGLQFLIQYYNGEERAKGNILERFSAQQFPDLHSELNLSSLELGDSALYFCASSPRGGEETQYFGPGTRLLVL.

In this sample, this clonotype turned up a few times. V is TRBV2 and J is TRBJ2-7; D perhaps matches TRBD2 (6 bases). Looked up from germline, CDR1 is SNHLY and CDR2 is FYNNEI. There are 16 residues in the CDR3. Between the trimmed V and J ends, which lost 4 bases and 3 bases, there was a span of 19 bases. CDR3 sequence (DNA): TGTGCCAGCAGTGGGGACCTTCGGGGGACGGGCTACGAGCAGTACTTC. Its protein product is CASSGDLRGTGYEQYF.

CDR3 nucleotides: TGTGCCAGCAGTTTATGGGTTAGCGGGAGTATATCTGGAGATACGCAGTATTTT. It codes for CASSLWVSGSISGDTQYF. The V call is TRBV28, the J call TRBJ2-3, with TRBD2 identical over 9 bases. J gave up 5 bases and V 0 bases, and 12 bases lay outside the gene matches. The germline CDR1 and CDR2 sequences are MDHEN and SYDVKM. This CDR3 comprises 18 residues.

In its sample, this clonotype was seen a few times. The chain recombines TRBV7-8 with TRBJ2-2, with a tentative D call TRBD2 (6 bases). The CDR3 length is 15 residues. From germline, CDR1 is SGHVS and CDR2 FQNEAQ. V dropped 2 bases and J dropped 2 bases, with 9 bases sitting between them. The CDR3: CASSLLGGNTGELFF. CDR3 coding DNA: TGTGCCAGCAGCTTATTGGGGGGAAACACCGGGGAGCTGTTTTTT.

The chain recombines TRBV18 with TRBJ1-2; 7 positions agree with TRBD1. Germline V CDR1 and CDR2: KGHSH, LQKENI. J was trimmed by 3 bases and V by 2 bases; bases with no gene match: 18. The CDR3 loop spans 19 amino acids. The CDR3 DNA reads as TGTGCCAGCTCACCAATCTCGGGACAGCAACTAGCTCGCTACTATGGCTACACCTTC. This gives the protein CASSPISGQQLARYYGYTF.